The sequence of this T cell receptor (beta chain) was determined in a study of cytomegalovirus exposure and HLA in healthy donors. Study-wide findings and caveats: Presence/absence analyses treated sequencing depth as roughly uniform across donors.

This clone was observed a few times. No antigen is known for it. PCR primers comprised 60 Vbeta and 13 Jbeta primers. Some clones are missing from TCRdb's copy, which holds only in-frame ones; the method was immunoSEQ multiplex PCR. The table includes tens of thousands of clones, about 80% detected once. The ends were cut back, 2 bases at V and 3 bases at J, with 12 bases in the middle. The CDR3 runs to 15 residues. CDR1 SGHTS and CDR2 YDEGEE come from the germline V gene. The J gene is TRBJ1-5, the V gene TRBV5-8; D ambiguous. This receptor was identified in a male donor in good health and CMV-seronegative. Sample: PBMCs. The CDR3 loop reads CASSLGRGNNQPQHF. CDR3 nucleotides: TGTGCCAGCAGCTTAGGCAGAGGGAACAATCAGCCCCAGCATTTT.